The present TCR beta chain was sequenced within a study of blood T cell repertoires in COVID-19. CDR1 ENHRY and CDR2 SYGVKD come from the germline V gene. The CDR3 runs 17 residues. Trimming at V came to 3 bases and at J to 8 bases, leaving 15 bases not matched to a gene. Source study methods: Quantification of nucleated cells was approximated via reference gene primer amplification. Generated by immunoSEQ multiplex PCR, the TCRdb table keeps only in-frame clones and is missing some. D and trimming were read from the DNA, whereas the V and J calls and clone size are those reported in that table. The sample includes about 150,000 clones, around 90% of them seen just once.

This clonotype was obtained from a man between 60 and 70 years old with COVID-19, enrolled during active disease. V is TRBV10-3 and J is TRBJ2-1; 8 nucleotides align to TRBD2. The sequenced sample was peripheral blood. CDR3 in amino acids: CAISERLGFSGGDEQFF. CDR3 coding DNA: TGTGCCATCAGTGAAAGGCTTGGGTTCTCCGGGGGGGATGAGCAGTTCTTC.